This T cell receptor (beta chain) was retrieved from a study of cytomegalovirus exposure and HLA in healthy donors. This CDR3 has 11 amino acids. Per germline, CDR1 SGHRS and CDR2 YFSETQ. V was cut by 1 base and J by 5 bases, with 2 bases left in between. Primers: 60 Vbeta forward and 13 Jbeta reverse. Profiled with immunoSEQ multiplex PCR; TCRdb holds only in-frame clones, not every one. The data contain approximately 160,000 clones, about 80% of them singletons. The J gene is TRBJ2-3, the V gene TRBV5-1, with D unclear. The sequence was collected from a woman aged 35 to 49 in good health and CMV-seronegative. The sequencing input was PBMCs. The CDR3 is CASSLQDTQYF. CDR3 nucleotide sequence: TGCGCCAGCAGCTTGCAAGATACGCAGTATTTT.